The TCR beta chain under discussion was sequenced for a study of beta chain features in type 1 diabetes. With regard to this clone: Its specificity is unknown.

Study outcomes and limitations: Moderate but significant shortening of TCRB CDR3s was recorded in all four CD4+ subsets from Type 1 diabetes patients.

Trimming left V 0 bases short and J 6 bases short, with 13 bases between. This CDR3 has 14 amino acids. Per germline, CDR1 SGHRS and CDR2 YFSETQ. The whole isolated RNA underwent reverse transcription, so sequencing captured expressed TCRB transcripts. Clones were sequenced by immunoSEQ multiplex PCR, and TCRdb holds only the in-frame ones, with some missing. The table records roughly 500,000 clones, approximately 28% of them present only once. The receptor was isolated from a man aged 18-30 years in good health. The specimen was naive CD4+ T cells from blood. The J gene is TRBJ2-7, the V gene TRBV5-1; TRBD2 might be the D (6 bases). Here the CDR3 DNA reads TGCGCCAGCAGCTTGGGGGCGCGGGAAAGCGAGCAGTACTTC. Amino acids: CASSLGARESEQYF.